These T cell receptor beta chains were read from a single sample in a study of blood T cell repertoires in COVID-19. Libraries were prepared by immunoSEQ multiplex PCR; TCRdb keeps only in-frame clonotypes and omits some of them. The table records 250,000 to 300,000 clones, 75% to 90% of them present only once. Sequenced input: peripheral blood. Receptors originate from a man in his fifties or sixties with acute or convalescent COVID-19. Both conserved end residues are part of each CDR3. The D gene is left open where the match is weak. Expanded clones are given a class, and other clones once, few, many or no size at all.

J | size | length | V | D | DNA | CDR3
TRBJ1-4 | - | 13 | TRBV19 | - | TGTGCCAGCCCCAGTGTGAGCGGTGAAAAACTGTTTTTT | CASPSVSGEKLFF
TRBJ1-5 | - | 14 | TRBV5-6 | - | TGTGCCAGCACGGCCCTTGGAGGCAATCAGCCCCAGCATTTT | CASTALGGNQPQHF
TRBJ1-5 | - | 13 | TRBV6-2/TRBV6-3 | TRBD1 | TGTGCCAGCAGCGGACAGGGAGGTCAGCCCCAGCATTTT | CASSGQGGQPQHF
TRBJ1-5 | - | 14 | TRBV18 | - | TGTGCCAGCTCACCCCTAGCCGCCGGCGGGCCCCAGCATTTT | CASSPLAAGGPQHF
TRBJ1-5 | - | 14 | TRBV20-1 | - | TGCAGTGCTAGTGAGGGCTCGGGCAATCAGCCCCAGCATTTT | CSASEGSGNQPQHF
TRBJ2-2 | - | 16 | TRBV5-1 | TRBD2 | TGCGCCAGCAGCTCACCGGGACTAGCGGTCGCCGGGGAGCTGTTTTTT | CASSSPGLAVAGELFF
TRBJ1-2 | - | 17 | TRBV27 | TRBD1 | TGTGCCAGCAGTTTTGACAGGGGGCGCCCCGGGGGCTATGGCTACACCTTC | CASSFDRGRPGGYGYTF
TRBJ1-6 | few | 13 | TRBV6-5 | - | TGTGCCACCCGATTGACCCCGGGATCACCCCTCCACTTT | CATRLTPGSPLHF
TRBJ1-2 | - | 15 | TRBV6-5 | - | TGTGCCAGCAGTTACCAGGCAGACGCGCGCTATGGCTACACCTTC | CASSYQADARYGYTF
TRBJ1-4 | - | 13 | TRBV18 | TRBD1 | TGTGCCAGCTCACCCCGGACAGGGAATGAACTGTTTTTT | CASSPRTGNELFF
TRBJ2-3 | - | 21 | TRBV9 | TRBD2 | TGTGCCAGCAGCCCCCACCGCTTGGGACTAGCGGGGGGCCAGAGCACAGATACGCAGTATTTT | CASSPHRLGLAGGQSTDTQYF
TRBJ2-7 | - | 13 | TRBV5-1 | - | TGCGCCAGCAGCCCCGCTACAGGATACGAGCAGTACTTC | CASSPATGYEQYF
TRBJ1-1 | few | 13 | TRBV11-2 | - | TGTGCCAGCAGCTTAAATGTCCGGACTGAAGCTTTCTTT | CASSLNVRTEAFF
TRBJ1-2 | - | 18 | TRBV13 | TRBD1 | TGTGCCAGCAGCCGGCTAACTGGGACAGGGGGCACTAACTATGGCTACACCTTC | CASSRLTGTGGTNYGYTF
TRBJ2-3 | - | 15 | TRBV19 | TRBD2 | TGTGCCAGTAGTCCAGCGGGGGCCGACACAGATACGCAGTATTTT | CASSPAGADTDTQYF
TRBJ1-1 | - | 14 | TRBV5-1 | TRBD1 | TGCGCCAGCAGAAAAGGGACAGGGGACACTGAAGCTTTCTTT | CASRKGTGDTEAFF
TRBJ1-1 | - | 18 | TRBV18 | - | TGTGCCAGCTCACCACTCCAAGGACAGCCCCCTCCGAACACTGAAGCTTTCTTT | CASSPLQGQPPPNTEAFF
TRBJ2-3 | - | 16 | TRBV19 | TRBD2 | TGTGCCAGTAGTAGGCTGACTAGCGGATACACAGATACGCAGTATTTT | CASSRLTSGYTDTQYF
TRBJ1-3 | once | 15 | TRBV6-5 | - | TGTGCCAGCAGCAAGACAGGCAGGTCTGGAAACACCATATATTTT | CASSKTGRSGNTIYF
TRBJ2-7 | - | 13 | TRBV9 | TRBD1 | TGTGCCAGCAGCGTAAGGACAGGGTACGAGCAGTACTTC | CASSVRTGYEQYF
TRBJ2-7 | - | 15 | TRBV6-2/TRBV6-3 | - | TGTGCCAGCAGTAAGGGGGACGCCTCGCTCTACGAGCAGTACTTC | CASSKGDASLYEQYF
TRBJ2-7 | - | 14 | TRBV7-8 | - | TGTGCCAGCAGCTCTCGACAGTTTTCCTACGAGCAGTACTTC | CASSSRQFSYEQYF
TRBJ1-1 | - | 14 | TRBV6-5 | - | TGTGCCAGCACCGAAGGATGGGCGAACACTGAAGCTTTCTTT | CASTEGWANTEAFF
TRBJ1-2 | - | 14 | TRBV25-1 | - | TGTGCCAGCACAGGGGCAGGGACGAACTATGGCTACACCTTC | CASTGAGTNYGYTF
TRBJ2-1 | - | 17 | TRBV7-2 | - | TGTGCCAGCAGCCAACTTAGCGGAGCCCTCTCCTACAATGAGCAGTTCTTC | CASSQLSGALSYNEQFF
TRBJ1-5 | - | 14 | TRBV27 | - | TGTGCCAGCAGGAGTCACGGGAGCAATCAGCCCCAGCATTTT | CASRSHGSNQPQHF
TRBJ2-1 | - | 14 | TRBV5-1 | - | TGCGCCAGCAGCTTGGACAACTCCTACAATGAGCAGTTCTTC | CASSLDNSYNEQFF
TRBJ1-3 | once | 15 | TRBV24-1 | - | TGTGCCACCCTTCCTCACAGGCGCTCTGGAAACACCATATATTTT | CATLPHRRSGNTIYF
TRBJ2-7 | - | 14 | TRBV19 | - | TGTGCCAGTAGTAACCGGTGGAGTCCCTACGAGCAGTACTTC | CASSNRWSPYEQYF
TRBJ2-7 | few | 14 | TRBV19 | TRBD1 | TGTGCCAGTAGCCTACGGGGACAGAGCTACGAGCAGTACTTC | CASSLRGQSYEQYF
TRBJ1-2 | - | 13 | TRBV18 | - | TGTGCCAGCTCCGAAGACAAAAACTATGGCTACACCTTC | CASSEDKNYGYTF
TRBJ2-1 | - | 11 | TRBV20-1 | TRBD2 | TGCAGTGCTAATAGCGGGGGCCCCCAGTTCTTC | CSANSGGPQFF
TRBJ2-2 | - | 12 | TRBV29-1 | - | TGCAGCGTTATCCGGGACACCGGGGAGCTGTTTTTT | CSVIRDTGELFF
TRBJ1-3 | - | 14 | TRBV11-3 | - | TGTGCCAGCAGCTTATCAGGCCCCGGAAACACCATATATTTT | CASSLSGPGNTIYF
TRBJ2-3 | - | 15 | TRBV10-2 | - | TGCGCCAGCAGTGATTGGCGGGGATTAACAGATACGCAGTATTTT | CASSDWRGLTDTQYF
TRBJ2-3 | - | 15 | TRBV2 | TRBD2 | TGTGCCAGCAGGAGGGACTCGGGGGGGCAAGATACGCAGTATTTT | CASRRDSGGQDTQYF
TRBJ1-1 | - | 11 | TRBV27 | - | TGTGCCAGCAGGTGGGGCCTTGAAGCTTTCTTT | CASRWGLEAFF
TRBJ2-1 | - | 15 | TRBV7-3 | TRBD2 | TGTGCCAGCAGTTTCAGCGGGGGATCATACAATGAGCAGTTCTTC | CASSFSGGSYNEQFF
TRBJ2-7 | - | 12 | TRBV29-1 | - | TGCAGCGTTGTCGGGAGCTCCTACGAGCAGTACTTC | CSVVGSSYEQYF
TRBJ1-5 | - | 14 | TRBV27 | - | TGTGCCAGCAGTTTATCCGGTTTTAATCAGCCCCAGCATTTT | CASSLSGFNQPQHF
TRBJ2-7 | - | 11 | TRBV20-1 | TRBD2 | TGCAGTGTCGCGGGGGGGTACGAGCAGTACTTC | CSVAGGYEQYF
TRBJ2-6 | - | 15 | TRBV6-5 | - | TGTGCCAGCAGTTACGGGGGGTCTGGGGCCAACGTCCTGACTTTC | CASSYGGSGANVLTF
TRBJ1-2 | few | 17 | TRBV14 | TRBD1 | TGTGCCAGCAGCCAAGGGCCCGGACAGGGCTTTCCCTATGGCTACACCTTC | CASSQGPGQGFPYGYTF
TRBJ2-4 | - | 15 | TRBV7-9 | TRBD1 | TGTGCCAGCAGCCCTATGGACAGGGTGTTGAACATTCAGTACTTC | CASSPMDRVLNIQYF
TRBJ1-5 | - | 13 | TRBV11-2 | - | TGTGCCAGCAGCTCGAGCCCTAATCAGCCCCAGCATTTT | CASSSSPNQPQHF
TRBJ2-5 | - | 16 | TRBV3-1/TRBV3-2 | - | TGTGCCAGCAGCCAAGGAACAGGGCTATTAAAAGAGACCCAGTACTTC | CASSQGTGLLKETQYF
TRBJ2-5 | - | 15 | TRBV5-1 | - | TGCGCCAGCAGCTTAGGAGGAGGAAATGAGGAGACCCAGTACTTC | CASSLGGGNEETQYF
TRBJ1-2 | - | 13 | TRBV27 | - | TGTGCCAGCAGTTGGAAGGAGTACTATGGCTACACCTTC | CASSWKEYYGYTF
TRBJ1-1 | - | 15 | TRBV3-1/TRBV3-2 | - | TGTGCCAGCAGCCGACCGGGATACAGAGGCTTAGAAGCTTTCTTT | CASSRPGYRGLEAFF
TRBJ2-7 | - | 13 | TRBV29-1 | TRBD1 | TGCAGCGTTGTGGGACAGGAAGCCTACGAGCAGTACTTC | CSVVGQEAYEQYF
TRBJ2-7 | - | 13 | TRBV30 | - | TGTGCCTCATCAGGCTTTAGAGCATACGAGCAGTACTTC | CASSGFRAYEQYF
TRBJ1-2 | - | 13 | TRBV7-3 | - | TGTGCCAGCAGCCTTGACAGGCTGGCTGGCTACACCTTC | CASSLDRLAGYTF
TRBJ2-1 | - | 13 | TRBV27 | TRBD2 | TGTGCCAGCAGTTCACTTAGCGGGGGCGAGCAGTTCTTC | CASSSLSGGEQFF
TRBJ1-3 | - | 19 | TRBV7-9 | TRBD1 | TGTGCCAGCAGCTTAGGGCGGGGCAGGGGGCTCCTCTCTGGAAACACCATATATTTT | CASSLGRGRGLLSGNTIYF